The rows below give T cell receptor beta chains drawn from one sample of a study of blood T cell repertoires in COVID-19. Sequencing was performed with immunoSEQ multiplex PCR; in TCRdb, only in-frame clones are kept and a portion is missing. This table has about 320,000 clones, about 85% appearing once. Sequenced material: PBMCs or T cells enriched from blood (not recorded which). The receptors stem from a young woman who had recovered from COVID-19. Each CDR3 is given with its conserved first and last residue. The D gene is left open where the match is weak. The listing skips clone size in some rows; elsewhere it reads once, few, many or a size class.

len: 15; abundance: NA; v_gene: TRBV7-6; d_gene: NA; j_gene: TRBJ1-5; CDR3nt: TGTGCCAGCAGCCCGACGGGGTCGGTCAATCAGCCCCAGCATTTT; CDR3aa: CASSPTGSVNQPQHF
len: 14; abundance: NA; v_gene: TRBV5-5; d_gene: NA; j_gene: TRBJ2-7; CDR3nt: TGTGCCAGCACCATGGGGGCTAGGGTCGACGAGCAGTACTTC; CDR3aa: CASTMGARVDEQYF
len: 13; abundance: NA; v_gene: TRBV2; d_gene: TRBD1; j_gene: TRBJ1-1; CDR3nt: TGTGCCAGCAGACAGGGGGCGGTCACTGAAGCTTTCTTT; CDR3aa: CASRQGAVTEAFF
len: 13; abundance: NA; v_gene: TRBV2; d_gene: NA; j_gene: TRBJ2-7; CDR3nt: TGTGCCAGCAGTCAGACTCCAGTCTACGAGCAGTACTTC; CDR3aa: CASSQTPVYEQYF
len: 15; abundance: NA; v_gene: TRBV9; d_gene: TRBD1; j_gene: TRBJ1-6; CDR3nt: TGTGCCAGCAGCGCAGCAGACAGGGCAGGATCACCCCTCCACTTT; CDR3aa: CASSAADRAGSPLHF
len: 12; abundance: NA; v_gene: TRBV11-2; d_gene: NA; j_gene: TRBJ2-1; CDR3nt: TGTGCCAGCAGCCCCTATAGCAATGAGCAGTTCTTC; CDR3aa: CASSPYSNEQFF
len: 16; abundance: NA; v_gene: TRBV7-2; d_gene: NA; j_gene: TRBJ1-4; CDR3nt: TGTGCCAGCAGCTTAGGGGGGGGCAGGTACAGTGAAAAACTGTTTTTT; CDR3aa: CASSLGGGRYSEKLFF
len: 14; abundance: NA; v_gene: TRBV6-1; d_gene: TRBD1; j_gene: TRBJ1-1; CDR3nt: TGTGCCAGCAGTGAAGCTCCAGGGGGCACTGAAGCTTTCTTT; CDR3aa: CASSEAPGGTEAFF
len: 13; abundance: NA; v_gene: TRBV7-6; d_gene: TRBD1; j_gene: TRBJ2-2; CDR3nt: TGTGCCAGCAGGGACAGGCTCGCCGGGGAGCTGTTTTTT; CDR3aa: CASRDRLAGELFF
len: 18; abundance: NA; v_gene: TRBV19; d_gene: NA; j_gene: TRBJ1-2; CDR3nt: TGTGCCAGTAGTCTTGACAGTCTACCGTTCGGCTCAAACTATGGCTACACCTTC; CDR3aa: CASSLDSLPFGSNYGYTF
len: 14; abundance: few; v_gene: TRBV27; d_gene: TRBD1; j_gene: TRBJ1-1; CDR3nt: TGTGCCAGCAGTGCCCGACAGGGGAACACTGAAGCTTTCTTT; CDR3aa: CASSARQGNTEAFF
len: 13; abundance: NA; v_gene: TRBV11-2; d_gene: NA; j_gene: TRBJ2-7; CDR3nt: TGTGCCAGCAGCCGGACAGCAGCCTACGAGCAGTACTTC; CDR3aa: CASSRTAAYEQYF
len: 11; abundance: NA; v_gene: TRBV30; d_gene: NA; j_gene: TRBJ1-2; CDR3nt: TGTGCCTGGAGGGCCGCCCAGGGCTACACCTTC; CDR3aa: CAWRAAQGYTF
len: 15; abundance: NA; v_gene: TRBV18; d_gene: TRBD1; j_gene: TRBJ1-2; CDR3nt: TGTGCCAGCTCACCAGGGACAGACCTTAACTATGGCTACACCTTC; CDR3aa: CASSPGTDLNYGYTF
len: 13; abundance: NA; v_gene: TRBV14; d_gene: TRBD1; j_gene: TRBJ2-7; CDR3nt: TGTGCCAGCACCAACAGGGGGATCTACGAGCAGTACTTC; CDR3aa: CASTNRGIYEQYF
len: 14; abundance: NA; v_gene: TRBV4-1; d_gene: NA; j_gene: TRBJ1-2; CDR3nt: TGCGCCAGCAGCCAGGCCATCCTAGTAGGTGGCTACACCTTC; CDR3aa: CASSQAILVGGYTF
len: 14; abundance: NA; v_gene: TRBV6-5; d_gene: TRBD2; j_gene: TRBJ2-3; CDR3nt: TGTGCCAGCAGCCCGATCGGGGGGATGGATACGCAGTATTTT; CDR3aa: CASSPIGGMDTQYF
len: 15; abundance: NA; v_gene: TRBV10-2; d_gene: NA; j_gene: TRBJ2-3; CDR3nt: TGCGCCAGCAGTGAAGTGGGCAGGGTTGCAGATACGCAGTATTTT; CDR3aa: CASSEVGRVADTQYF
len: 17; abundance: NA; v_gene: TRBV5-8; d_gene: TRBD1; j_gene: TRBJ1-2; CDR3nt: TGTGCCAGCAGCTCGGGGGACAGGGCCCTGCTCGGCTATGGCTACACCTTC; CDR3aa: CASSSGDRALLGYGYTF
len: 14; abundance: once; v_gene: TRBV7-9; d_gene: NA; j_gene: TRBJ1-1; CDR3nt: TGTGCCAGCAGCCCGCGAGGGAGGAGTTCTGAAGCTTTCTTT; CDR3aa: CASSPRGRSSEAFF
len: 14; abundance: NA; v_gene: TRBV11-2; d_gene: NA; j_gene: TRBJ1-1; CDR3nt: TGTGCCAGCAGCTTAGCCCGTCACGGTGCTGAAGCTTTCTTT; CDR3aa: CASSLARHGAEAFF
len: 14; abundance: NA; v_gene: TRBV7-2; d_gene: NA; j_gene: TRBJ2-5; CDR3nt: TGTGCCAGCAGCTGGAAAGCGGGCGGCGAGACCCAGTACTTC; CDR3aa: CASSWKAGGETQYF
len: 13; abundance: once; v_gene: TRBV6-2/TRBV6-3; d_gene: NA; j_gene: TRBJ1-1; CDR3nt: TGTGCCAGCAGTCCCACAGTGAACACTGAAGCTTTCTTT; CDR3aa: CASSPTVNTEAFF
len: 15; abundance: NA; v_gene: TRBV21-1; d_gene: NA; j_gene: TRBJ2-2; CDR3nt: TGTGCCAGCAGCAAGCGAGCGGCGAACACCGGGGAGCTGTTTTTT; CDR3aa: CASSKRAANTGELFF
len: 16; abundance: NA; v_gene: TRBV30; d_gene: TRBD2; j_gene: TRBJ2-3; CDR3nt: TGTGCCTGGGGCCCGGGGACTAGCGGGGGCACAGATACGCAGTATTTT; CDR3aa: CAWGPGTSGGTDTQYF
len: 16; abundance: NA; v_gene: TRBV4-2; d_gene: TRBD1; j_gene: TRBJ1-1; CDR3nt: TGTGCCAGCAGCCAAGACCGGACAGGGAAAAACACTGAAGCTTTCTTT; CDR3aa: CASSQDRTGKNTEAFF
len: 14; abundance: NA; v_gene: TRBV7-2; d_gene: NA; j_gene: TRBJ1-1; CDR3nt: TGTGCCAGCAGCTTAGATGTGTCGGGGACTGAAGCTTTCTTT; CDR3aa: CASSLDVSGTEAFF
len: 19; abundance: NA; v_gene: TRBV4-2; d_gene: TRBD2; j_gene: TRBJ2-5; CDR3nt: TGTGCCAGCAGCCAAGAGGGACTAGCGGGGGGTCGGTACCAAGAGACCCAGTACTTC; CDR3aa: CASSQEGLAGGRYQETQYF
len: 15; abundance: NA; v_gene: TRBV4-1; d_gene: NA; j_gene: TRBJ1-4; CDR3nt: TGCGCCAGCAGCCAAGAGGGACCGGCGGGGGAAAAACTGTTTTTT; CDR3aa: CASSQEGPAGEKLFF
len: 12; abundance: NA; v_gene: TRBV10-3; d_gene: TRBD1; j_gene: TRBJ1-1; CDR3nt: TGTGCCATCAAAAGCCGGACAGGTGAAGCTTTCTTT; CDR3aa: CAIKSRTGEAFF
len: 15; abundance: NA; v_gene: TRBV7-3; d_gene: NA; j_gene: TRBJ2-1; CDR3nt: TGTGCCAGCAGCCCGCAAATGAGCTCCTACAATGAGCAGTTCTTC; CDR3aa: CASSPQMSSYNEQFF
len: 15; abundance: NA; v_gene: TRBV19; d_gene: TRBD2; j_gene: TRBJ2-1; CDR3nt: TGTGCCAGTACCCCCCCCCTAGCGGGGCCAGATGAGCAGTTCTTC; CDR3aa: CASTPPLAGPDEQFF
len: 16; abundance: once; v_gene: TRBV7-9; d_gene: NA; j_gene: TRBJ2-7; CDR3nt: TGTGCCAGCAGCTCCGCGAGGGGGGACAGAAGCTACGAGCAGTACTTC; CDR3aa: CASSSARGDRSYEQYF
len: 13; abundance: NA; v_gene: TRBV7-9; d_gene: NA; j_gene: TRBJ2-1; CDR3nt: TGTGCCAGCATGAGACTAGGGTTCCATGAGCAGTTCTTC; CDR3aa: CASMRLGFHEQFF
len: 14; abundance: NA; v_gene: TRBV15; d_gene: TRBD2; j_gene: TRBJ2-7; CDR3nt: TGTGCCACGAAACCGGGACTAGCGAGCGACGAGCAGTACTTC; CDR3aa: CATKPGLASDEQYF